This T cell receptor beta chain was captured by sequencing in a study of shared clonotypes between healthy human individuals. The CDR3 extends over 18 amino acids. Trimming took 6 bases from V and 4 from J; bases not matched to a gene: 19. Assay: immunoSEQ multiplex PCR; the TCRdb copy retains only in-frame clones and omits some. The table has roughly 1,500,000 clones, around 98% seen once. The receptor was isolated from a young man in good health. V usage is TRBV23-1 and J usage is TRBJ2-3; the match to TRBD1 covers 7 bases. TRBV23-1 is identified as an open reading frame with a role that is uncertain. Source material: naive CD4+ T cells sorted from blood. Specified subset: CD45RA+ positively selected. The CDR3: CASRLNPRTGEGADTQYF. The CDR3 DNA is TGCGCCAGCAGACTGAACCCCCGGACAGGAGAAGGTGCAGATACGCAGTATTTT.